The 13 T cell receptor beta chains in this list originate from one sample, sequenced in a study of response to subunit inactivated influenza vaccine. In TCRdb, the RT-PCR reads were re-called with MiXCR into one record per CDR3 protein. Of over 650,000 distinct CDR3 sequences listed, about 18% are singletons. Sample: PBMCs from blood, taken less than 6 days after vaccination. The receptors here all came from a man aged 45 to 65 who received an inactivated influenza vaccine.

In DNA, the CDR3 is TGTGCCAGCAGGGCCAATACAGGCTCCACCGGGGAGCTGTTTTTT. This gives the protein CASRANTGSTGELFF. V is TRBV6-2 or TRBV6-3 and J is TRBJ2-2; TRBD1 is a possible D gene (5 bases). Germline CDR1 MNHEY, CDR2 SVGEGT. The CDR3 loop spans 15 amino acids. The V and J ends lost 6 bases and 4 bases respectively, with 15 bases between them.

The V and J genes are TRBV15 and TRBJ2-7, with D perhaps matching TRBD2 (5 bases). V was cut by 0 bases and J by 6 bases, with 12 bases left in between. The CDR3 totals 14 residues. CDR1 and CDR2 (germline): LNHNV, YYDKDF (reference sequence). CDR3 sequence (DNA): TGTGCCACCAGCAGAGAGAGGGTTTGGGGCGAGCAGTACTTC. Residues: CATSRERVWGEQYF. Variable domain in full (rest from reference TRBV15 and TRBJ2-7): DAMVIQNPRYQVTQFGKPVTLSCSQTLNHNVMYWYQQKSSQAPKLLFHYYDKDFNNEADTPDNFQSRRPNTSFCFLDIRSPGLGDTAMYLCATSRERVWGEQYFGPGTRLTVT.

This clonotype was observed many times. The rearrangement joins TRBV7-2 to TRBJ2-7, with 10 bases lining up with TRBD1. V dropped 4 bases and J dropped 4; count of bases not matched to a gene: 7. The CDR3 has 15 residues. Germline loops: CDR1 SGHTA, CDR2 FQGNSA. CDR3 bases: TGTGCCAGCAGCTACCGGGACAGGGGAACGTACGAGCAGTACTTC. It yields the protein CASSYRDRGTYEQYF.

As for this clonotype: With a much larger clone just one base away, this may be a read error. V usage is TRBV29-1 and J usage is TRBJ2-1; 8 bases fit TRBD2. The V and J ends lost 1 base and 7 bases, in that order; junction bases with no gene match: 12. The CDR3 loop spans 16 amino acids. Germline V CDR1 and CDR2: SQVTM, ANQGSEA. The CDR3 bases are TGCAGCGTTGAAGGGAAGGGAGCGGGAGATGGGAATGAGCAGTTCTTC. Its protein product is CSVEGKGAGDGNEQFF.

The rearrangement links TRBV10-3 to TRBJ2-2; no clear D. The germline gives CDR1 ENHRY, CDR2 SYGVKD. The ends were cut back, 4 bases at V and 4 bases at J, with 10 bases in the middle. This CDR3 has 14 residues. The CDR3 reads CAISGFLGTGELFF. CDR3 nucleotides: TGTGCCATCAGTGGGTTTTTGGGCACCGGGGAGCTGTTTTTT.

The chain is built from TRBV12-3 or TRBV12-4 and TRBJ2-7; D remains unclear. V shed 10 bases and J shed 5 bases, with 18 bases lying between them. This CDR3 comprises 13 residues. As DNA, the CDR3 is TGTGCCATCAGCCACAGAGGTTCGGACGAGCAGTACTTC. This encodes CAISHRGSDEQYF.

This clonotype showed up just a few times. The chain recombines TRBV29-1 with TRBJ2-1; D might be TRBD2 (6 bases). The CDR3 sequence is 15 residues long. Trimming took 3 bases from V and 0 from J, leaving 12 bases between them. CDR1 is SQVTM and CDR2 is ANQGSEA in the germline V gene. This CDR3 is CSVERGTSSYNEQFF. CDR3 coding DNA: TGCAGCGTTGAGCGGGGTACAAGCTCCTACAATGAGCAGTTCTTC.

The rearrangement links TRBV29-1 to TRBJ2-7, with a possible D match to TRBD2 (5 bases). The germline V gene has CDR1 SQVTM and CDR2 ANQGSEA. There are 14 residues in the CDR3. The V end lost 1 base, the J end lost 0 bases, and 10 bases lay between the germline ends. The CDR3 DNA sequence: TGCAGCGTTGAAGCAAGAGGGAGCTCCTACGAGCAGTACTTC. Its protein is CSVEARGSSYEQYF.

V and J are TRBV5-5 and TRBJ2-7; 8 bases agree with TRBD2. CDR3 length: 13 amino acids. After removal of 2 bases from V and 5 bases from J, the junction contained 3 bases not matched to a gene. The germline V gene encodes CDR1 SGHKS and CDR2 YYEKEE (reference sequence). CDR3 sequence reads: CASSFAGGHEQYF. Here the CDR3 DNA reads TGTGCCAGCAGCTTTGCGGGAGGCCACGAGCAGTACTTC.

The chain recombines TRBV28 with TRBJ2-7, with 8 bases lining up with TRBD1. Germline V CDR1 and CDR2: MDHEN, SYDVKM. After removal of 7 bases from V and 5 bases from J, the junction contained 10 bases not matched to a gene. This CDR3 region has 14 residues. CDR3 nucleotides: TGTGCCAGCACCGAGCGACAGGGGAGGAACGAGCAGTACTTC. Translation gives CASTERQGRNEQYF. Combining the CDR3 with reference TRBV28 and TRBJ2-7 gives the whole variable domain DVKVTQSSRYLVKRTGEKVFLECVQDMDHENMFWYRQDPGLGLRLIYFSYDVKMKEKGDIPEGYSVSREKKERFSLILESASTNQTSMYLCASTERQGRNEQYFGPGTRLTVT.

This clonotype was detected a few times. A much larger clonotype is one base distant, so this may be a read error. The chain joins TRBV5-1 to TRBJ2-3; D is uncertain. CDR3 length equals 13 residues. Germline V CDR1 and CDR2: SGHRS, YFSETQ. The V and J ends lost 0 bases and 2 bases respectively, with 4 bases between them. CDR3 DNA: TGCGCCAGCAGCTTGGAAACCACAGATACGCAGTATTTT. Amino acids: CASSLETTDTQYF.

This clonotype was counted only a few times. The chain couples TRBV30 to TRBJ2-2; TRBD2 agrees at 7 bases. The V segment lost 3 bases and the J segment 2 bases; nucleotides outside the gene matches: 6. The CDR3 consists of 15 residues. Germline loops: CDR1 GTSNPN, CDR2 SVGIG (reference sequence). The CDR3 loop reads CAWSLPSGNTGELFF. The DNA of the CDR3 is TGTGCCTGGAGCCTCCCTAGCGGAAACACCGGGGAGCTGTTTTTT. The full variable domain, its missing parts supplied by reference TRBV30 and TRBJ2-2, is SQTIHQWPATLVQPVGSPLSLECTVEGTSNPNLYWYRQAAGRGLQLLFYSVGIGQISSEVPQNLSASRPQDRQFILSSKKLLLSDSGFYLCAWSLPSGNTGELFFGEGSRLTVL.

This clonotype has just a few counts. The chain carries TRBV7-9 and TRBJ2-3; TRBD1 might be the D (6 bases). Trimming took off 3 bases at V and 4 bases at J, with 11 bases between the two ends. The CDR3 totals 14 residues. Germline assignment: CDR1 SEHNR and CDR2 FQNEAQ (reference sequence). CDR3 sequence reads: CASSFAQGADTQYF. CDR3 DNA sequence: TGTGCCAGCAGCTTCGCACAGGGAGCAGATACGCAGTATTTT.